The present entry profiles one T cell receptor beta chain with its context. The CDR3 is made up of 17 amino acids. The J segment lost 3 bases and the V segment lost 5 bases, leaving 12 bases of the junction unmatched. The source of the sample is a study of blood T cells in healthy people across ages. The authors ran a second PCR of 7 to 11 cycles using a sample-barcoded 5' primer and a J-beta primer mix. TCRdb re-derived calls from the 5' RACE reads in MiXCR, one entry per CDR3 protein. The data contain roughly 860,000 distinct CDR3 sequences, roughly 60% of them seen just once; the ten biggest clones take up about 30%.

The sequencing sample was made of blood. The chain combines TRBV12-3 or TRBV12-4 with TRBJ2-5; TRBD1 matches at 10 bases. This TCR was sampled from a man aged 30 to 45 in good health. This CDR3 is CASSTLGTGVRKETQYF. The CDR3 DNA reads TGTGCCAGCAGTACCCTTGGGACAGGGGTGCGCAAAGAGACCCAGTACTTC.